This T cell receptor (beta chain) stems from a study of blood T cell repertoires in COVID-19. At the level of the study: Material from acute and convalescent COVID-19 was sourced from the United States, Italy and Spain. Nucleic acid was either cDNA or gDNA, and it came from T cells, B-cell-depleted T cells, or PBMCs.

Repertoires were generated with immunoSEQ multiplex PCR, while TCRdb's copy carries only in-frame clones and drops some. The sample has some 250,000 clones, more than 75% seen once. This study enrolled people aged about 18 to 90 from around 26 US geographic areas. Recovered Cohort 3 donors showed two negative PCRs, clearance, or symptom resolution. The CDR3 loop spans 13 amino acids. The germline V gene encodes CDR1 SGHTA and CDR2 FQGTGA. J lost 10 bases, V lost 4 bases, and 7 bases had no gene match. The sequence was collected from a man between 18 and 35 years old who had recovered from COVID-19. This rearrangement joins TRBV7-3 to TRBJ2-1; TRBD2 aligns across 7 bases. The specimen sequenced was PBMCs or T cells enriched from blood (not recorded which). The CDR3 loop is CASSSTGEGEQFF. The CDR3 bases are TGTGCCAGCAGCTCGACTGGGGAGGGGGAGCAGTTCTTC.